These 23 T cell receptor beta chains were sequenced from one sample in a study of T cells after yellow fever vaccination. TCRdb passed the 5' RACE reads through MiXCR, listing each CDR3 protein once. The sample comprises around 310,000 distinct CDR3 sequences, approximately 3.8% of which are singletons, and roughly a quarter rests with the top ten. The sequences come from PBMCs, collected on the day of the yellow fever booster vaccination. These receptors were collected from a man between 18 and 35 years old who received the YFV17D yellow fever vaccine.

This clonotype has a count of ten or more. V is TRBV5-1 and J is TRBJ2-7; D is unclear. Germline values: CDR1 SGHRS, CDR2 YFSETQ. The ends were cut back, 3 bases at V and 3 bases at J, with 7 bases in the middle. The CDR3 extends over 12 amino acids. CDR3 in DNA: TGCGCCAGCAGCTCCCCCCGCTACGAGCAGTACTTC. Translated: CASSSPRYEQYF.

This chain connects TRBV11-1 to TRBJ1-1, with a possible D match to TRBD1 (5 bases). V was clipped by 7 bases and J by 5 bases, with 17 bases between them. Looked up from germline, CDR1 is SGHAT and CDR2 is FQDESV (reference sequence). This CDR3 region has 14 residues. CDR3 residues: CASNSRDYETEAFF. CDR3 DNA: TGTGCCAGCAACAGCAGGGATTATGAAACTGAAGCTTTCTTT. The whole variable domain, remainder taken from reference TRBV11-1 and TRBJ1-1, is EAEVAQSPRYKITEKSQAVAFWCDPISGHATLYWYRQILGQGPELLVQFQDESVVDDSQLPKDRFSAERLKGVDSTLKIQPAELGDSAMYLCASNSRDYETEAFFGQGTRLTVV.

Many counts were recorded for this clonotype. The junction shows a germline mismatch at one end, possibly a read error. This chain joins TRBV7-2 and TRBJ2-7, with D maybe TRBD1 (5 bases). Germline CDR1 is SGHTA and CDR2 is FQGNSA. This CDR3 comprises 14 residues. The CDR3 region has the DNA TGTGCCAGCAGCTTAGTGGTAGGGGCTGGTTATCTGAACTTC. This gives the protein CASSLVVGAGYLNF.

The DNA of the CDR3 is TGTGCCAGCAGCTTAGAACAATTCTTTTACGAGCAGTACTTC. Its translation: CASSLEQFFYEQYF. This chain connects TRBV7-2 to TRBJ2-7; D is ambiguous. The CDR3 runs 14 residues. The ends were cut back, 1 base at V and 4 bases at J, with 11 bases in the middle. Germline CDR1 SGHTA, CDR2 FQGNSA.

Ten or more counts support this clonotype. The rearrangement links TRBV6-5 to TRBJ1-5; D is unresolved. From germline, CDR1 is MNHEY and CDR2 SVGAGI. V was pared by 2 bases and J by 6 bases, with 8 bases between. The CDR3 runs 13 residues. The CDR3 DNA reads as TGTGCCAGCAGTTACAGGGTTTCTCAGCCCCAGCATTTT. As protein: CASSYRVSQPQHF.

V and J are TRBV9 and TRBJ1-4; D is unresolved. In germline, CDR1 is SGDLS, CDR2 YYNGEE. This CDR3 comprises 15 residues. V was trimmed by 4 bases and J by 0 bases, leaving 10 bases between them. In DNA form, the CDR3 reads TGTGCCAGCAGCCCCTCAGTTGCAACTAATGAAAAACTGTTTTTT. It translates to CASSPSVATNEKLFF.

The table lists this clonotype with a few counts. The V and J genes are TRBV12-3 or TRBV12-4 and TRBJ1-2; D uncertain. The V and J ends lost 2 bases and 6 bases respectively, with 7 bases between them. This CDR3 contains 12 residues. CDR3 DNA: TGTGCCAGCAGTTTACGGTTACATGGCTACACCTTC. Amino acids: CASSLRLHGYTF.

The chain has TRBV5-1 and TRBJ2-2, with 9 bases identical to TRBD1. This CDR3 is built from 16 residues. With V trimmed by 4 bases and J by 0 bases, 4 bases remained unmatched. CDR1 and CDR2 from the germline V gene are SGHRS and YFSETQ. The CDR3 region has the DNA TGCGCCAGCAGCGAACAGGGGGCCGCGAACACCGGGGAGCTGTTTTTT. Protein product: CASSEQGAANTGELFF.

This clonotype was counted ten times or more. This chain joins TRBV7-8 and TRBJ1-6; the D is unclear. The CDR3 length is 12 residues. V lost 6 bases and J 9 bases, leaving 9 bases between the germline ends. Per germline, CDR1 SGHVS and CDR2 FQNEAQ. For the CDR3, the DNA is TGTGCCAGCAGTATAGGGATTTCACCCCTCCACTTT. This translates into CASSIGISPLHF.

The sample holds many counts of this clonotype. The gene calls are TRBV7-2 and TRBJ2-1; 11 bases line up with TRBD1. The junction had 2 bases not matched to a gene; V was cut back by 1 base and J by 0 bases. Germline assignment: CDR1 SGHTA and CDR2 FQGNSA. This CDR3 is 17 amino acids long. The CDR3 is CASSLVGTGGSYNEQFF. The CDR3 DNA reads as TGTGCCAGCAGCTTAGTCGGGACAGGGGGCTCCTACAATGAGCAGTTCTTC.

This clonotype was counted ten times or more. CDR3 coding DNA: TGTGCCAGCAGTCGTACAGGGGGCGATTCACCCCTCCACTTT. Translated, it gives CASSRTGGDSPLHF. The chain recombines TRBV12-3 or TRBV12-4 with TRBJ1-6; 9 bases align to TRBD1. V lost 5 bases, J lost 8 bases, and 4 bases stayed unmatched. The CDR3 loop spans 14 amino acids.

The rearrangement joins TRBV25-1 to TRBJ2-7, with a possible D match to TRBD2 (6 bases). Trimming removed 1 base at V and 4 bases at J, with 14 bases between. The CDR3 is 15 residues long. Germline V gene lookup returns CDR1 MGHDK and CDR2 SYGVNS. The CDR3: CASSEWRDRHYEQYV. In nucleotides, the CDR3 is TGTGCCAGCAGTGAATGGCGGGACCGACATTACGAGCAGTACGTC.

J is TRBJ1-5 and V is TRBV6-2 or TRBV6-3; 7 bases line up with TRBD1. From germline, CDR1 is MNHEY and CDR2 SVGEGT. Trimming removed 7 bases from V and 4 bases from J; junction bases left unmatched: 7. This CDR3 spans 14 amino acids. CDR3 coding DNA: TGTGCCAGCACCTACAGGGGTATGAATCAGCCCCAGCATTTT. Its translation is CASTYRGMNQPQHF.

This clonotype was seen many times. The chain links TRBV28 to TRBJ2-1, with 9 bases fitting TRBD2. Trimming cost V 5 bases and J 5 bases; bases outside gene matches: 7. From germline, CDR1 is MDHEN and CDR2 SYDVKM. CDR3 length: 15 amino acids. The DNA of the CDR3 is TGTGCCAGCAGTCTACGACTAGCGGTAAACAATGAGCAGTTCTTC. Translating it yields CASSLRLAVNNEQFF.

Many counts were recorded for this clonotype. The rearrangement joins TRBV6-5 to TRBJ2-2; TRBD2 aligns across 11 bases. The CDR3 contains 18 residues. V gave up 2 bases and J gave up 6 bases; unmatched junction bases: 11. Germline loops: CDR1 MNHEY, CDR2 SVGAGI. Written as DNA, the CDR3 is TGTGCCAGCAGTTACCGCTCCTTAGCGGGGGGGCGACCCGGGGAGCTGTTTTTT. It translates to CASSYRSLAGGRPGELFF.

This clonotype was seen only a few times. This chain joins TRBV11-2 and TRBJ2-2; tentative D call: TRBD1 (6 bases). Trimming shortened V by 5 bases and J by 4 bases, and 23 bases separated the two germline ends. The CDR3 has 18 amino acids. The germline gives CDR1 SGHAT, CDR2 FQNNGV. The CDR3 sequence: CASSPYQGPPDLTGELFF. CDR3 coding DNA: TGTGCCAGCAGCCCGTACCAGGGGCCGCCCGACCTCACCGGGGAGCTGTTTTTT.

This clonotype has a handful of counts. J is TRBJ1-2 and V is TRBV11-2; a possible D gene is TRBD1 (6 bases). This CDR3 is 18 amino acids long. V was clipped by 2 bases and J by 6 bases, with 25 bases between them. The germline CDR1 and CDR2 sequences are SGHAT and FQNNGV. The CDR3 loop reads CASSLINRGGAGEHGYTF. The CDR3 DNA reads TGTGCCAGCAGCTTAATTAATAGGGGAGGTGCAGGGGAGCATGGCTACACCTTC. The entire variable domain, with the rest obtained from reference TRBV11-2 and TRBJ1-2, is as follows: EAGVAQSPRYKIIEKRQSVAFWCNPISGHATLYWYQQILGQGPKLLIQFQNNGVVDDSQLPKDRFSAERLKGVDSTLKIQPAKLEDSAVYLCASSLINRGGAGEHGYTFGSGTRLTVV.

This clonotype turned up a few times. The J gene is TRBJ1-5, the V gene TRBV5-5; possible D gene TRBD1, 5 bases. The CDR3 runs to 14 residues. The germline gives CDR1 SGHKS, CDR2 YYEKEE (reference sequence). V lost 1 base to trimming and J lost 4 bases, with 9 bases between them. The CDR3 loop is CASSLWGYNQPQHF. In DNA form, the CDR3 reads TGTGCCAGCAGCTTGTGGGGGTATAATCAGCCCCAGCATTTT. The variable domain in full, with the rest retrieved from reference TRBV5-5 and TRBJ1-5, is DAGVTQSPTHLIKTRGQQVTLRCSPISGHKSVSWYQQVLGQGPQFIFQYYEKEERGRGNFPDRFSARQFPNYSSELNVNALLLGDSALYLCASSLWGYNQPQHFGDGTRLSIL.

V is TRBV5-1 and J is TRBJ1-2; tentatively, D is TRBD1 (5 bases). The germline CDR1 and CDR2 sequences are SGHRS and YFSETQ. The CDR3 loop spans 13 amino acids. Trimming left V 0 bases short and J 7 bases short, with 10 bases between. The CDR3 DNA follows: TGCGCCAGCAGCTTGGCCTTGGGGGTTGGCTACACCTTC. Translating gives CASSLALGVGYTF. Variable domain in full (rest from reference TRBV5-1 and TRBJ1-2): KAGVTQTPRYLIKTRGQQVTLSCSPISGHRSVSWYQQTPGQGLQFLFEYFSETQRNKGNFPGRFSGRQFSNSRSEMNVSTLELGDSALYLCASSLALGVGYTFGSGTRLTVV.

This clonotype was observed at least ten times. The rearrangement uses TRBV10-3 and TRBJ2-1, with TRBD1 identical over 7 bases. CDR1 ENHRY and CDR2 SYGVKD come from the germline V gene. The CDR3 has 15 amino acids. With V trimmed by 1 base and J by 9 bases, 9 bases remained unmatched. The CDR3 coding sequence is TGTGCCATCAGTGAGTGTCGACAGGGAAATTGTGAGCAGTTCTTC. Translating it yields CAISECRQGNCEQFF.

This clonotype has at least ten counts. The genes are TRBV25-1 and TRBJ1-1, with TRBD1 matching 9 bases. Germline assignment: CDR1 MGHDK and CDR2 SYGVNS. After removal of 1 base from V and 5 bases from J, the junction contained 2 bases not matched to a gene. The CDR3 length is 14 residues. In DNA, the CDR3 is TGTGCCAGCAGTGAATGGGACAGGGATACTGAAGCTTTCTTT. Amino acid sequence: CASSEWDRDTEAFF.

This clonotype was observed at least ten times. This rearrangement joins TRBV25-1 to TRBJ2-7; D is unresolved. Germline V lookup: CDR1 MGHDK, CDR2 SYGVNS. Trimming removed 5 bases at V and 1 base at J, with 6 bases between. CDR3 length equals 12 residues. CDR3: CASSFRSYEQYF. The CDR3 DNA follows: TGTGCCAGCAGTTTCCGTTCCTACGAGCAGTACTTC.

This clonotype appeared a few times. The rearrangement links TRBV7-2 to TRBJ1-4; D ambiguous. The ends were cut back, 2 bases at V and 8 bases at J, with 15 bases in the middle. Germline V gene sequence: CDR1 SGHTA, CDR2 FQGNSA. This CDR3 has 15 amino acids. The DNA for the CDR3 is TGTGCCAGCAGCTTACGAGTTCGGGTGGGAGAAAAACTGTTTTTT. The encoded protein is CASSLRVRVGEKLFF.